One and the same sample provided the 5 T cell receptor beta chains below, sequenced in a study of blood T cell repertoires in COVID-19. Sequenced by immunoSEQ multiplex PCR; TCRdb stores in-frame clones only, minus some. Counted here are just under 300,000 clones, approximately 86% occurring once; the ten biggest clones make up over 1%. Sequences were obtained from peripheral blood. Every receptor here comes from a man aged 65-85 years with acute or convalescent COVID-19.

This clone was found a few times. This chain joins TRBV7-2 and TRBJ1-6; 7 bases are a match to TRBD1. Trimming at V came to 0 bases and at J to 4 bases, leaving 18 bases not matched to a gene. The V gene's germline CDR1 is SGHTA and CDR2 FQGNSA. The CDR3 covers 21 residues. Here the CDR3 reads CASSLAFPDRVGGGYNSPLHF. DNA of the CDR3: TGTGCCAGCAGCTTAGCCTTTCCCGACAGGGTCGGGGGCGGATATAATTCACCCCTCCACTTT. The full variable domain, rest sourced from reference TRBV7-2 and TRBJ1-6, is GAGVSQSPSNKVTEKGKDVELRCDPISGHTALYWYRQSLGQGLEFLIYFQGNSAPDKSGLPSDRFSAERTGGSVSTLTIQRTQQEDSAVYLCASSLAFPDRVGGGYNSPLHFGNGTRLTVT.

The chain is built from TRBV19 and TRBJ1-3, with TRBD1 matching over 10 bases. The ends lost 9 bases at V and 3 bases at J; junction bases unmatched: 5. This CDR3 is built from 14 residues. Germline V gene data show CDR1 as LNHDA and CDR2 as SQIVND (reference sequence). The DNA of the CDR3 is TGTGCCAGCGCCGACAGGGGGCTTGGAAACACCATATATTTT. Protein: CASADRGLGNTIYF.

The J gene is TRBJ2-7, the V gene TRBV3-1 (or the pseudogene TRBV3-2); 12 nucleotides agree with TRBD2. This CDR3 has 15 amino acids. J lost 4 bases, V lost 3 bases, and 4 bases had no gene match. In germline, CDR1 is LGHDT, CDR2 YNNKEL (reference sequence). The CDR3, as DNA: TGTGCCAGCAGCCACTTGACTAGCGGGGGATACGAGCAGTACTTC. Its protein is CASSHLTSGGYEQYF.

This clone appeared a single time. V gene TRBV7-2 combines with J gene TRBJ2-7, with 7 bases fitting TRBD2. V was clipped by 2 bases and J by 2 bases; unmatched bases: 9. Germline loops: CDR1 SGHTA, CDR2 FQGNSA. CDR3 size: 16 residues. The chain's CDR3 is CASSLRASGTTYEQYF. The CDR3 DNA is TGTGCCAGCAGCTTAAGGGCTAGCGGTACCACCTACGAGCAGTACTTC.

The rearrangement links TRBV24-1 to TRBJ2-5; 7 bases are a match to TRBD1. J gave up 4 bases and V 4 bases, and 8 bases lay outside the gene matches. Germline assignment: CDR1 KGHDR and CDR2 SFDVKD. CDR3 length equals 15 residues. CDR3 loop: CATSDSTGSGETQYF. The CDR3 DNA reads TGTGCCACCAGTGACTCGACAGGGTCGGGAGAGACCCAGTACTTC.